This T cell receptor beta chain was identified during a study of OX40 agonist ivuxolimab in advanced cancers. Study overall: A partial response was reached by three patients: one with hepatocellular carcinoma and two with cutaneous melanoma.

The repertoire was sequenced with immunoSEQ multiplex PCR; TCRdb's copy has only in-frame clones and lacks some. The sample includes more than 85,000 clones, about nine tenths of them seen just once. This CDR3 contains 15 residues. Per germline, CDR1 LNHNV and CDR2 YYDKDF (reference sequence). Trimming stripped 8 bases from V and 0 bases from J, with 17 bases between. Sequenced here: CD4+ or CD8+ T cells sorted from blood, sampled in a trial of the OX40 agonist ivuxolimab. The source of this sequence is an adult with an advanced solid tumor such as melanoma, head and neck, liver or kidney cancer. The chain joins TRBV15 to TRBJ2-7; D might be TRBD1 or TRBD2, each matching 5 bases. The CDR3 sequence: CATDWGLCYSYEQYF. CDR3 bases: TGTGCCACCGACTGGGGGTTATGCTACTCCTACGAGCAGTACTTC.